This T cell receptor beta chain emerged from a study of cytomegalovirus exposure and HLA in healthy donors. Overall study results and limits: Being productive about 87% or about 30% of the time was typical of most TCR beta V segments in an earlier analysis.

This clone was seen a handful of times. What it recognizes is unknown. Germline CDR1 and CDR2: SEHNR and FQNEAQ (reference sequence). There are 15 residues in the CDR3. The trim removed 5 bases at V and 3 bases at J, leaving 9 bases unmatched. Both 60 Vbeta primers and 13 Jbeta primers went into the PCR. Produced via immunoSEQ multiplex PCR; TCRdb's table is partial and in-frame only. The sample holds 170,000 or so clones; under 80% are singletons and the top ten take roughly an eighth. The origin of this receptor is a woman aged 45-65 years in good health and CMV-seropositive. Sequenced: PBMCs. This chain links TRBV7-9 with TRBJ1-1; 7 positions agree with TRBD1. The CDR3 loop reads CASSHGDRVYTEAFF. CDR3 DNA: TGTGCCAGCAGCCATGGCGACAGGGTCTACACTGAAGCTTTCTTT.